This TCR beta chain was obtained from a study of long-term antiretroviral therapy in people with HIV. Per germline, CDR1 SGHAT and CDR2 FQNNGV. The CDR3 is made up of 15 amino acids. Trimming removed 0 bases from V and 3 bases from J; junction bases left unmatched: 5. Version v3.0 of the immunoSEQ assay was performed at survey level. TCRdb's copy holds only in-frame clones and misses some; the assay was immunoSEQ multiplex PCR. The repertoire consists of some 22,000 clones, with approximately 90% occurring once and the leading ten covering 3.5%. Specimens carried roughly 0.95-10 million cryopreserved PBMC before DNA extraction. A word on this clone: Its antigen is not identified.

General observations from the study: ART-treated samples gained diversity yet remained below transplant donor controls. Control repertoires displayed wider CDR3 length ranges than the HIV repertoires. Before ART, certain clones expanded, and these dominated the repertoire at all time points.

The receptor comes from a man in his sixties with HIV. The J gene is TRBJ2-7, the V gene TRBV11-2; TRBD2 aligns across 7 bases. The sample here was unsorted PBMCs, taken 2.3 years after starting antiretroviral therapy. The CDR3 loop is CASSLDRGVYYEQYF. CDR3 DNA: TGTGCCAGCAGCTTAGATCGGGGGGTTTACTACGAGCAGTACTTC.